These T cell receptor beta chains were read from a single sample in a study of T-cell memory formation after mild COVID-19. From the 5' RACE reads, TCRdb called clonotypes with MiXCR, one entry per CDR3 protein. The sample has about 170,000 distinct CDR3 sequences, around 13% seen once. The specimen sequenced was PBMCs or a T cell subset sorted from them (not recorded which). The source of these receptors is a man aged 18-30 years who had mild COVID-19 (a few samples of this study predate the infection). Cell type and time point are not known. CDR3s include the opening cysteine and the closing phenylalanine or tryptophan. The D gene is left open where the match is weak. A row's size may be missing; if present it is once, few, many or a size class.

size,D,J,V,CDR3,DNA
many,NA,TRBJ1-4,TRBV4-2,CASSQDRTPNNEKLFF,TGTGCCAGCAGCCAAGATCGGACTCCTAATAATGAAAAACTGTTTTTT
NA,NA,TRBJ2-3,TRBV5-1,CASSSQPTDTQYF,TGCGCCAGCAGCTCACAACCCACAGATACGCAGTATTTT
NA,NA,TRBJ2-5,TRBV7-3,CASSQGSVDSGTQYF,TGTGCCAGCAGCCAGGGCTCAGTAGACTCGGGGACCCAGTACTTC
many,NA,TRBJ2-5,TRBV3-1,CASSQEVTQYF,TGTGCCAGCAGCCAAGAGGTGACCCAGTACTTC
NA,TRBD1,TRBJ2-1,TRBV4-1,CASSQDLVGTGAYNEQFF,TGCGCCAGCAGCCAAGACCTAGTGGGGACAGGGGCCTACAATGAGCAGTTCTTC
few,NA,TRBJ2-5,TRBV20-1,CSARDPLTDNQETQYF,TGCAGTGCTAGAGACCCTCTGACAGATAACCAAGAGACCCAGTACTTC
few,TRBD1,TRBJ1-4,TRBV4-1,CASSQPGQGLEKLFF,TGCGCCAGCAGCCAACCGGGACAGGGATTAGAAAAACTGTTTTTT
NA,NA,TRBJ1-1,TRBV20-1,CSAPDRLVNTEAFF,TGCAGTGCTCCTGACAGACTCGTGAACACTGAAGCTTTCTTT
NA,NA,TRBJ2-5,TRBV7-9,CASSPRSGPGETQYF,TGTGCCAGCAGCCCACGGAGCGGGCCGGGGGAGACCCAGTACTTC
few,NA,TRBJ2-3,TRBV6-5,CASSRGGNTQYF,TGTGCCAGCTCTAGGGGAGGAAATACGCAGTATTTT
NA,TRBD1,TRBJ1-6,TRBV7-9,CASSSYRDSHSPLHF,TGTGCCAGCAGCTCATACCGGGACAGCCATTCACCCCTCCACTTT
few,NA,TRBJ2-3,TRBV20-1,CSAARPDTQYF,TGCAGTGCTGCCCGGCCAGATACGCAGTATTTT
NA,NA,TRBJ1-2,TRBV7-2,CASSPLGSVPYGYTF,TGTGCCAGCAGCCCCCTAGGATCCGTCCCCTATGGCTACACCTTC
NA,TRBD1,TRBJ1-2,TRBV3-1,CASSQDLGQHGYTF,TGTGCCAGCAGCCAAGATTTGGGACAGCATGGCTACACCTTC
NA,TRBD1,TRBJ1-1,TRBV7-2,CASTGQGAVTEAFF,TGTGCCAGCACCGGACAGGGGGCGGTGACTGAAGCTTTCTTT
NA,NA,TRBJ1-4,TRBV9,CASSVGGGSDEKLFF,TGTGCCAGCAGCGTAGGAGGAGGTAGCGATGAAAAACTGTTTTTT
few,NA,TRBJ2-4,TRBV4-3,CASSQEGSPLWGKNIQYF,TGCGCCAGCAGCCAAGAAGGATCGCCTCTTTGGGGCAAAAACATTCAGTACTTC
few,NA,TRBJ2-1,TRBV21-1,CASSKAWLLRVPYNEQFF,TGTGCCAGCAGCAAAGCCTGGCTCCTCCGGGTCCCCTACAATGAGCAGTTCTTC
NA,NA,TRBJ2-7,TRBV6-5,CASSRSGTHTAYEQYF,TGTGCCAGCAGTCGAAGCGGCACCCATACCGCCTACGAGCAGTACTTC
few,NA,TRBJ1-6,TRBV15,CATSRGGPGNSPLHF,TGTGCCACCAGCAGAGGCGGGCCCGGTAATTCACCCCTCCACTTT
few,NA,TRBJ1-5,TRBV27,CASRKTSNQPQHF,TGTGCCAGCAGAAAGACAAGCAATCAGCCCCAGCATTTT
few,NA,TRBJ2-7,TRBV19,CASSIRTAQYEQYF,TGTGCCAGTAGTATTAGGACGGCGCAATACGAGCAGTACTTC
many,NA,TRBJ2-3,TRBV5-1,CASSLGPTDTQYF,TGCGCCAGCAGCTTGGGTCCCACAGATACGCAGTATTTT
NA,NA,TRBJ1-2,TRBV7-2,CASSLVAGSEGYTF,TGTGCCAGCAGCTTAGTAGCGGGTTCGGAAGGCTACACCTTC
many,NA,TRBJ1-3,TRBV7-7,CASSPSSGNTIYF,TGTGCCAGCAGCCCCTCCTCAGGAAACACCATATATTTT
few,TRBD2,TRBJ2-4,TRBV4-1,CASSPAPSGKNIQYF,TGCGCCAGCAGCCCGGCCCCTAGCGGGAAAAACATTCAGTACTTC
NA,NA,TRBJ1-1,TRBV27,CASRPLGGTEAFF,TGTGCCAGCAGACCTTTAGGGGGTACTGAAGCTTTCTTT
many,NA,TRBJ2-3,TRBV7-8,CASSLEGAATDTQYF,TGTGCCAGCAGCTTAGAAGGGGCCGCCACAGATACGCAGTATTTT
NA,TRBD1,TRBJ1-1,TRBV7-2,CASSWTGGAGTEAFF,TGTGCCAGCAGCTGGACAGGGGGCGCGGGCACTGAAGCTTTCTTT
few,NA,TRBJ2-7,TRBV30,CAWSPPGLHTSEQYF,TGTGCCTGGAGTCCTCCGGGACTTCATACTTCCGAGCAGTACTTC
NA,TRBD2,TRBJ2-3,TRBV9,CASSVSLAGAPPADTQYF,TGTGCCAGCAGCGTAAGCCTAGCGGGGGCCCCGCCCGCAGATACGCAGTATTTT